The 12 T cell receptor beta chains given below trace back to one sample, sequenced in a study of regulatory T cells in long-lasting Graves disease. The TCR library used RNA extracted from PBMCs. From the reads, TCRdb called clonotypes with MiXCR, one entry per CDR3 protein. The repertoire consists of roughly 1,200 distinct CDR3 sequences, with 45% to 65% occurring once and the leading ten covering 13% to 15%. This material consisted of peripheral blood mononuclear cells (PBMCs), taken with antithyroid drug treatment, in newly diagnosed or persistent Graves disease (not recorded which). These receptors were taken from a female donor with Graves disease.

This chain uses TRBV24-1 with TRBJ2-1, with D perhaps TRBD1 (5 bases). The V end lost 0 bases, the J end lost 7 bases, and 6 bases lay between the germline ends. The germline gives CDR1 KGHDR, CDR2 SFDVKD. The CDR3 consists of 13 residues. The CDR3 DNA reads TGTGCCACCAGTGATTTGAGGGGAAATGAGCAGTTCTTC. Translation: CATSDLRGNEQFF.

This clonotype was found once. V and J are TRBV6-6 and TRBJ1-2, with 12 nucleotides matching TRBD1. The CDR3 consists of 15 residues. V lost 0 bases to trimming and J lost 7 bases; unmatched junction nucleotides: 3. Per the germline V gene, CDR1 is MNHNY and CDR2 is SVGAGI (reference sequence). The DNA for the CDR3 is TGTGCCAGCAGTTACTCCGGGACAGGGGGCCCTGGCTACACCTTC. It yields the protein CASSYSGTGGPGYTF.

The sample holds one count of this clonotype. This chain joins TRBV6-1 and TRBJ1-1; D gene unclear. Trimming cost V 4 bases and J 3 bases, with 12 bases left between them. This CDR3 contains 14 residues. Per germline, CDR1 MNHNS and CDR2 SASEGT. The CDR3 DNA follows: TGTGCCAGCAGTGGGACCGCTTCAGACACTGAAGCTTTCTTT. Amino acid sequence: CASSGTASDTEAFF.

This chain joins TRBV7-3 and TRBJ2-1, with TRBD2 identical over 10 bases. After removal of 6 bases from V and 6 bases from J, the junction contained 11 bases not matched to a gene. CDR1 SGHTA and CDR2 FQGTGA come from the germline V gene. The CDR3 length is 16 residues. CDR3 nucleotides: TGTGCCAGCAGTTCTATAGCGGGAGGCATCGGCAATGAGCAGTTCTTC. Translating gives CASSSIAGGIGNEQFF.

The rearrangement uses TRBV7-3 and TRBJ1-6, with no clear D. Between the trimmed V and J ends, which lost 1 base and 9 bases, there was a span of 7 bases. This CDR3 spans 13 amino acids. Germline V lookup: CDR1 SGHTA, CDR2 FQGTGA. The CDR3 is CASSLIDGSPLHF. The CDR3 DNA is TGTGCCAGCAGCTTAATAGACGGTTCACCCCTCCACTTT.

The rearrangement links TRBV29-1 to TRBJ1-1; TRBD1 agrees at 7 bases. Germline CDR1 reads SQVTM; CDR2 reads ANQGSEA. The junction had 6 bases not matched to a gene; V was cut back by 7 bases and J by 4 bases. The CDR3 consists of 12 residues. The CDR3 region is CSAETGVTEAFF. CDR3 nucleotides: TGCAGCGCCGAAACAGGGGTCACTGAAGCTTTCTTT.

This clonotype was observed a few times. Written as DNA, the CDR3 is TGCAGTGCTAGGAAGGAAATCTACGAGCAGTACTTC. Its translation is CSARKEIYEQYF. The J gene is TRBJ2-7, the V gene TRBV20-1; no firm D call. Germline V lookup: CDR1 DFQATT, CDR2 SNEGSKA (reference sequence). V lost 3 bases and J lost 3, with 9 bases in between. CDR3 length: 12 amino acids.

This clonotype was detected only a few times. The chain links TRBV7-2 to TRBJ1-5, with D perhaps matching TRBD1 (6 bases). The CDR3 totals 15 residues. Per the germline V gene, CDR1 is SGHTA and CDR2 is FQGNSA. V was shortened by 5 bases and J by 3 bases, with 14 bases between the two germline ends. The CDR3 reads CASSLTGPFNQPQHF. The CDR3 DNA sequence: TGTGCCAGCAGCCTCACAGGGCCCTTCAATCAGCCCCAGCATTTT. The full variable domain, with the rest looked up from reference TRBV7-2 and TRBJ1-5, is GAGVSQSPSNKVTEKGKDVELRCDPISGHTALYWYRQSLGQGLEFLIYFQGNSAPDKSGLPSDRFSAERTGGSVSTLTIQRTQQEDSAVYLCASSLTGPFNQPQHFGDGTRLSIL.

The CDR3: CASSHSRDRVNTEAFF. DNA of the CDR3: TGTGCCAGCAGCCACTCCCGGGACAGGGTGAACACTGAAGCTTTCTTT. V gene TRBV3-1 combines with J gene TRBJ1-1; 9 bases are shared with TRBD1. CDR3 length equals 16 residues. V was clipped by 3 bases and J by 0 bases; unmatched bases: 5. CDR1 is LGHDT, CDR2 YNNKEL, per germline (reference sequence).

The rearrangement links TRBV18 to TRBJ2-7; D ambiguous. The V gene's germline CDR1 is KGHSH and CDR2 LQKENI. V shed 3 bases and J shed 4 bases, with 7 bases lying between them. The CDR3 sequence is 12 residues long. The CDR3 DNA reads as TGTGCCAGCTCACCGGCGGAATACGAGCAGTACTTC. This codes for CASSPAEYEQYF. The full variable domain, its missing parts supplied by reference TRBV18 and TRBJ2-7, is NAGVMQNPRHLVRRRGQEARLRCSPMKGHSHVYWYRQLPEEGLKFMVYLQKENIIDESGMPKERFSAEFPKEGPSILRIQQVVRGDSAAYFCASSPAEYEQYFGPGTRLTVT.

The V gene is TRBV14, the J gene TRBJ1-2; D is undetermined. V lost 4 bases, J lost 5 bases, and 11 bases lay in between. Germline V gene lookup returns CDR1 SGHDN and CDR2 FVKESK. The CDR3 is 13 amino acids. CDR3 coding DNA: TGTGCCAGCAGCCCCACGCCCACTTATGGCTACACCTTC. Protein product: CASSPTPTYGYTF.

This clonotype was seen only a few times. The chain recombines TRBV29-1 with TRBJ2-2; weak D call: TRBD1 (6 bases). Germline-derived CDR1 and CDR2 are SQVTM and ANQGSEA. V was clipped by 6 bases and J by 5 bases, with 10 bases between them. This CDR3 has 12 amino acids. The CDR3 sequence is CSVRGGTGELFF. CDR3 DNA: TGCAGCGTCAGGGGTGGGACCGGGGAGCTGTTTTTT.